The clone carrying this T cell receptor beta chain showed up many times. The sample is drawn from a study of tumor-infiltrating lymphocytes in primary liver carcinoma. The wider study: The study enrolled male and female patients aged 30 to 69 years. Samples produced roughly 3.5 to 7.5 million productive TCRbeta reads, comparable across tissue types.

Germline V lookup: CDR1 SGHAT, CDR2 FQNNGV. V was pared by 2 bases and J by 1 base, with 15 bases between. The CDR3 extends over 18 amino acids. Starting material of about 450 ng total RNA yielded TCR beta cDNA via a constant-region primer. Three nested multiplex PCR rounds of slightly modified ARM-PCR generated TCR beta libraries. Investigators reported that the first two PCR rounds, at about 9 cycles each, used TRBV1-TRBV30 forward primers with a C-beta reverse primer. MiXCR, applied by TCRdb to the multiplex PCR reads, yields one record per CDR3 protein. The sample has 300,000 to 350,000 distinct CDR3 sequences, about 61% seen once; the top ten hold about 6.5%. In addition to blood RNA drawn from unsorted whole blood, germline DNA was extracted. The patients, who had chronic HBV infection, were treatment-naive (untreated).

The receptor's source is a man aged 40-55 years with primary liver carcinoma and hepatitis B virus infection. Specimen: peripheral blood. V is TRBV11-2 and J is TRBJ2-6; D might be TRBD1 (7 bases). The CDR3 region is CASSLTPQGGSGANVLTF. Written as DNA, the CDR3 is TGTGCCAGCAGCTTAACACCCCAGGGGGGTTCTGGGGCCAACGTCCTGACTTTC.